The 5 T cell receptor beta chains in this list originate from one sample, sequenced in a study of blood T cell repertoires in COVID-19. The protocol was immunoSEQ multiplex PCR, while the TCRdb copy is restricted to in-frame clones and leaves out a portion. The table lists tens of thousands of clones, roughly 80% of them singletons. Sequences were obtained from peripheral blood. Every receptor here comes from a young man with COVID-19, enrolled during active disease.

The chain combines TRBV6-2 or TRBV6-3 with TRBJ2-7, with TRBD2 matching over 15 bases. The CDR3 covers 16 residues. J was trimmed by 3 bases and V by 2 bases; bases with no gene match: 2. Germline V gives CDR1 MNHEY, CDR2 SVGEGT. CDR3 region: CASSYGTSGRLYEQYF. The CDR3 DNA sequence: TGTGCCAGCAGTTACGGGACTAGCGGGAGGCTCTACGAGCAGTACTTC.

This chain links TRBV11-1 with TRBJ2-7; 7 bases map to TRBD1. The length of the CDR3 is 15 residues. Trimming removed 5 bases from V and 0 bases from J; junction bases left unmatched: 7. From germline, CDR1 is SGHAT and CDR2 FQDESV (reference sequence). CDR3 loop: CASSPPDRPSYEQYF. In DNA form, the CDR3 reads TGTGCCAGCAGCCCCCCGGACAGGCCCTCCTACGAGCAGTACTTC.

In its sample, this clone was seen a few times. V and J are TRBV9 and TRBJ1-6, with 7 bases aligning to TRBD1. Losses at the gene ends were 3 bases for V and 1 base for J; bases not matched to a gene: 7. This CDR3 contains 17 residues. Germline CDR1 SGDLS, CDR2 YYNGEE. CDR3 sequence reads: CASSALTGVSYNSPLHF. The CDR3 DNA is TGTGCCAGCAGCGCCTTAACAGGGGTGTCCTATAATTCACCCCTCCACTTT.

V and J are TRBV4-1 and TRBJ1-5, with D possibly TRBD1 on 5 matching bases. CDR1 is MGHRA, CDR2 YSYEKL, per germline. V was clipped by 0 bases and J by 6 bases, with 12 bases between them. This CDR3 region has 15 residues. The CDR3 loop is CASSQDGREGQPQHF. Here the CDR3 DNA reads TGCGCCAGCAGCCAAGATGGCAGGGAGGGTCAGCCCCAGCATTTT.

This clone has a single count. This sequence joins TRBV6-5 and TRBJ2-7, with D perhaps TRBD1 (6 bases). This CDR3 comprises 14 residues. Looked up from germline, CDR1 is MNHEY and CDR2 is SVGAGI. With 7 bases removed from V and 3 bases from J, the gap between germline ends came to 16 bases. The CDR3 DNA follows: TGTGCCAGCAAAACAGGGAGAGAGGGCTACGAGCAGTACTTC. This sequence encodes CASKTGREGYEQYF.